This T cell receptor beta chain comes out of a study of technical replicates of blood from a few donors. Generated by immunoSEQ multiplex PCR, the TCRdb table keeps only in-frame clones and is missing some. The sample records about 82,000 clones, 96% being singletons. The ends lost 5 bases at V and 3 bases at J; junction bases unmatched: 7. Germline V gene lookup returns CDR1 MNHEY and CDR2 SMNVEV (reference sequence). CDR3 length: 15 residues. Sequenced input: T cells isolated from PBMCs. This sequence originates from a human donor in good health. The rearrangement links TRBV27 to TRBJ2-1; 7 bases map to TRBD2. The DNA of the CDR3 is TGTGCCAGCAGTCCTTCTCCGGGAGGCTACAATGAGCAGTTCTTC. Translation gives CASSPSPGGYNEQFF.